Reported below is one T cell receptor (beta chain). Its antigen is still unknown. This sample stems from a study of T cell clonotyping in hematopoietic cell transplantation. Study-wide results and limits: After transplant, recipient diversity fell while pathologically expanded clonotypes grew through day 180. Few recipient clonotypes overlapped donors; over 95% were de novo at given depth.

V gave up 4 bases and J gave up 4 bases; unmatched junction bases: 4. This CDR3 contains 13 residues. Germline values: CDR1 SGHDT, CDR2 YYEEEE. The table came from immunoSEQ multiplex PCR; TCRdb's copy has only in-frame clones and leaves some out. The data hold approximately 8,400 clones, with roughly 66% observed a single time. This receptor was identified in a male patient aged 60-69 years who had an allogeneic stem cell transplant from an unrelated donor, so the T cells may come from the graft donor. Some clones in this sample may be carry-over from other donors' samples. V usage is TRBV5-6 and J usage is TRBJ2-5; 7 bases align to TRBD2. Sequences were derived from peripheral blood mononuclear cells, sampled 100 days after allogeneic stem cell transplant. CDR3 amino acids: CASSRGLGETQYF. The CDR3 DNA follows: TGTGCCAGCAGCCGCGGACTAGGAGAGACCCAGTACTTC.